This TCR beta chain was sequenced during a study of T cell responses to AZD1222 COVID-19 vaccine. The study, taken as a whole, reports: Repertoire samples came only from after the peak T cell response. Regions 160-218 and 743-854 held dominance among vaccine-associated CD4 TCRs, which spanned spike.

On this clone: Antigen unknown.

From germline, CDR1 is GTSNPN and CDR2 SVGIG (reference sequence). Between the trimmed V and J ends, which lost 5 bases and 0 bases, there was a span of 10 bases. The CDR3 spans 13 residues. The repertoire was sequenced with immunoSEQ multiplex PCR; TCRdb's copy has only in-frame clones and lacks some. There are about 160,000 clones in the sample; approximately 93% occur only once, and roughly 1% lies in the top ten. The chain employs TRBV30 and TRBJ1-1; the D is unclear. The receptor was derived from an adult in good health. The material sequenced was peripheral blood, taken on day 0 of AZD1222 vaccination. CDR3 in amino acids: CAWGMLLNTEAFF. The CDR3 nucleotides are TGTGCCTGGGGTATGTTACTGAACACTGAAGCTTTCTTT.